This T cell receptor (beta chain) was profiled in a study of Ad26.COV2.S vaccination and SARS-CoV-2 variants. About the research overall: Ad26.COV2.S given intramuscularly, once or twice 56 days apart.

This clone showed up just once. The CDR3 length is 15 residues. Germline CDR1 reads SGHAT; CDR2 reads FQNNGV. Trimming cost V 3 bases and J 4 bases, with 13 bases left between them. The treatment is: around 19 received Ad26.COV2.S at low or high dose, single or two shots; roughly five received placebo; per-sample allocation not given. Specimens were obtained on day 63 following the first vaccine or placebo injection. An adult donor aged 18-55 years was enrolled in Boston. The vaccine antigen was prefusion-stabilized Wuhan SARS-CoV-2 spike. The table came from immunoSEQ multiplex PCR; TCRdb's copy has only in-frame clones and leaves some out. The repertoire includes approximately 500,000 clones, roughly 89% of them detected once, and over 10% sits in the top ten.

The genes are TRBV11-2 and TRBJ1-5; the D is unclear. This specimen consisted of peripheral blood, obtained in a trial of Ad26.COV2.S vaccine versus placebo. The TCR originated in a person between 18 and 60 years old who received the Ad26.COV2.S COVID-19 vaccine or a placebo. DNA for the CDR3: TGTGCCAGCAGCTTCAGTGGACGGGAAAATCAGCCCCAGCATTTT. Its protein product is CASSFSGRENQPQHF.